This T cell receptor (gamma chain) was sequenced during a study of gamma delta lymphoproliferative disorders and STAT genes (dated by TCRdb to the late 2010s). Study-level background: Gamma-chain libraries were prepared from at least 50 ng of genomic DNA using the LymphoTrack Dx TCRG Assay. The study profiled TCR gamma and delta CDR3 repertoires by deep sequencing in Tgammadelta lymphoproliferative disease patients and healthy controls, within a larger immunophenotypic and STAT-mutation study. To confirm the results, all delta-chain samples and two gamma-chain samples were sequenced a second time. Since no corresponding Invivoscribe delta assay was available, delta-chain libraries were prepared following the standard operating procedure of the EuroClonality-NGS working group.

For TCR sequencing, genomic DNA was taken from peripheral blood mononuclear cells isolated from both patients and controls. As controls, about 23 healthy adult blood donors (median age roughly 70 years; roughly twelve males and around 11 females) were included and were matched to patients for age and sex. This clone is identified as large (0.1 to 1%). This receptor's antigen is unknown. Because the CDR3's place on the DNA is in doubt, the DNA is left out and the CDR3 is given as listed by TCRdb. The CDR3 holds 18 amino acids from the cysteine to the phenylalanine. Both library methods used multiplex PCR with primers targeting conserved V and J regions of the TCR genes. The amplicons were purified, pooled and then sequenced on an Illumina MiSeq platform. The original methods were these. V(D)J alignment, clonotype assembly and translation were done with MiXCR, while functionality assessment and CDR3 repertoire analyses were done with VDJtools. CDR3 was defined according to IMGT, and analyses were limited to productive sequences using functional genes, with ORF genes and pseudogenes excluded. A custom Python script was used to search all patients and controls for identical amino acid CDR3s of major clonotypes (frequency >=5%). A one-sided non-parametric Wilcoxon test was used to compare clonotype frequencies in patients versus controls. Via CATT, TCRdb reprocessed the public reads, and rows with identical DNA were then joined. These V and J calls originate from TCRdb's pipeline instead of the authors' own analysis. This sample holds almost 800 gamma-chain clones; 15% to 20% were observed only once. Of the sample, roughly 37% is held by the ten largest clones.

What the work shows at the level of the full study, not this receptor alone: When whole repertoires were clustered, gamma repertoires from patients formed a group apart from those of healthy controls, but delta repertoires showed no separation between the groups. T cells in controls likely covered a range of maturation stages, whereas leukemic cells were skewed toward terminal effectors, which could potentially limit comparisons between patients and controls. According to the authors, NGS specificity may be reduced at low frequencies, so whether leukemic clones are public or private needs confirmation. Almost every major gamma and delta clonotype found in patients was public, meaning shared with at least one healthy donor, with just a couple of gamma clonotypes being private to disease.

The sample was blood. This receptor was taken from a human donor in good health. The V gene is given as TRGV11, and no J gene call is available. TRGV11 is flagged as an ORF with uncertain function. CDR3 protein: CTTVPAGLVAEDYYKKLF.